This TCR beta chain was recorded in a study of blood T cell repertoires in COVID-19 (dated by TCRdb to the early 2020s). As for the study more broadly: Collaborator samples came from the United States, Italy and Spain and covered acute and convalescent phases of COVID-19. The material from the prospective study consisted of cDNA or gDNA derived from T cells, B-cell-depleted T cells, or PBMCs. Deeply sampled blood TCRbeta repertoires from subjects exposed to, actively infected with, or recovered from COVID-19 were included in the dataset. A freely available public database, intended as a resource for researchers studying the immune response to SARS-CoV-2, is where the repertoires were released. The samples were drawn from the first 160 participants of the ongoing ImmuneRACE study and from 1,254 subjects provided by 6 global collaborators. A de-identified subject ID, COVID-19 status, age in years and sex were almost always included in the sample metadata. Where available, HLA class I and class II types were obtained from metadata supplied by the sample provider rather than from assay-based typing. Overall study results and their limits: The amount of clinical and demographic metadata varied by source and participant and was provided uncurated.

Spanning cysteine to phenylalanine, the CDR3 consists of 14 amino acids. Just CDR3 DNA is preserved here, 42 bases in frame from base 1. V and J lose 5 bases and 2 bases, and a span of 12 bases separates them. For CDR1 and CDR2, the germline V gene (reference sequence) lists SEHNR and FQNEAQ. Participants in the prospective study were enrolled through a virtual design, were aged roughly 18 to 100 years, and lived in fewer than 30 United States geographic areas. In the prospective study, participants were assigned to cohorts based on the clinical history participants reported in a screening survey and a study questionnaire. Recovered participants in ImmuneRACE Cohort 3 were defined by two consecutive negative NP/OP PCR tests, clearance by a healthcare professional, or resolution of symptoms. In the prospective study, mobile phlebotomists collected whole blood, serum and a nasopharyngeal or oropharyngeal swab from each participant. Over a roughly 2-month period, participants in the prospective study had the option of providing additional blood draws and questionnaires. Blood samples from the prospective study were shipped frozen or at room temperature prior to DNA extraction.

TCRbeta CDR3 regions were amplified from genomic DNA by means of the immunoSEQ Assay, a bias-controlled multiplex PCR. The authors' pipeline ran thus. Within the assay, amplification of reference gene primers was used to estimate how many nucleated cells each sample contained. Sequence reads were collapsed and filtered to measure the absolute abundance of every unique TCRbeta CDR3 rearrangement. For each sample, productive Simpson clonality was calculated as the square root of Simpson's diversity index over productive rearrangements. TCRdb holds this immuneACCESS table with in-frame rearrangements only. Some clones are missing; in checked studies, unresolved V genes explain under half, and the rest has no known cause. The V and J calls and clone size come from that table; D and trimming were worked out from the DNA. Within this sample are about 240,000 clones, with about 89% of them counted one time only. Together, the top ten hold roughly 3.7% of the sample.

Turning to this clone: Its binding antigen is unknown. Base qualities are missing; no much larger clone stands one base away.

The sample was PBMCs or T cells enriched from blood (not recorded which). The sequence is built from TRBV7-9 and TRBJ1-2; the D gene is perhaps TRBD1, from 6 matching bases. This sequence was found in a woman younger than 45 who had recovered from COVID-19. CDR3 reads: CASSPGGQNYGYTF. The bases read TGTGCCAGCAGCCCCGGAGGACAGAACTATGGCTACACCTTC.